This T cell receptor beta chain comes out of a study of CD8 T cells in ankylosing spondylitis. Each TCR beta library was made by quantitative 5'-RACE that incorporated molecular barcodes. One entry per CDR3 protein, called by TCRdb with MiXCR from the 5' RACE reads. Among 340,000 or so distinct CDR3 sequences listed, about 15% were seen once. This CDR3 has 15 amino acids. With 3 bases clipped from V and 7 bases from J, the junction kept 7 bases outside the gene matches. Germline CDR1 and CDR2: WNHNN and SYGVQD (reference sequence). Study-wide points: Reportedly, significant enrichment of disease-linked clones occurred in matched ankylosing spondylitis synovial fluid. A TCR beta motif of 8 or 9 highly homologous variants appeared characteristic of ankylosing spondylitis blood.

This clonotype occurred a few times. Antigen specificity is unknown. The TCR originated in a male donor with ankylosing spondylitis or in good health (not recorded which). Input material: blood, either unsorted or a sorted T cell fraction (not recorded which). This sequence joins TRBV10-1 and TRBJ2-1; TRBD2 matches 9 bases. CDR3 protein: CASSEINSGGNEQFF. CDR3 sequence (DNA): TGCGCCAGCAGTGAAATTAATAGCGGGGGAAATGAGCAGTTCTTC.